This record covers a single T cell receptor (beta chain). Authors' methods: Reference gene primer amplification gave estimated nucleated cell counts. Using immunoSEQ multiplex PCR, the repertoire was profiled, and TCRdb retains in-frame clones only, with some absent. V and J calls and clone size are as listed in that table; D and trimming were resolved from the DNA. The sample lists fewer than 25,000 clones, 90% to 95% occurring once. This CDR3 has 12 residues. V dropped 4 bases and J dropped 6 bases, with 9 bases sitting between them. CDR1 is WSHSY and CDR2 is SAAADI in the germline V gene. These data come from a study of blood T cell repertoires in COVID-19. Overall study: Acute-phase and convalescent COVID-19 samples originated in the United States, Italy and Spain. PBMCs, B-cell-depleted T cells, or T cells provided the cDNA or gDNA that made up the material.

This clonotype was obtained from a human donor in a cohort sampled during active COVID-19. The rearrangement joins TRBV10-2 to TRBJ1-1; D gene uncertain. The source material was peripheral blood. CDR3: CASSGGSAEAFF. CDR3 nucleotides: TGCGCCAGCAGTGGAGGTAGCGCTGAAGCTTTCTTT.